The 3 T cell receptor beta chains below were found in one sample sequenced in a study of shared T cell receptors in the human thymus. Produced via immunoSEQ multiplex PCR; TCRdb's table is partial and in-frame only. The sample lists roughly 700,000 clones, around 89% occurring once. These same data were also listed under a study on human thymus T cells.

The sample consisted of thymocytes. Receptors were obtained from a boy under two years old with a congenital heart defect.

The rearrangement uses TRBV7-9 and TRBJ2-7, with 9 bases identical to TRBD2. V lost 5 bases and J lost 2; bases outside the gene matches: 16. This CDR3 has 18 residues. CDR1 is SEHNR and CDR2 is FQNEAQ in the germline V gene (reference sequence). CDR3 region: CASSPRGALAGMTYEQYF. The DNA for the CDR3 is TGTGCCAGCAGCCCAAGGGGAGCGCTAGCGGGAATGACCTACGAGCAGTACTTC.

The V gene is TRBV15, the J gene TRBJ2-3; no clear D gene. The germline CDR1 and CDR2 sequences are LNHNV and YYDKDF (reference sequence). V was pared by 0 bases and J by 0 bases, with 7 bases between. The CDR3 length is 15 residues. In DNA, the CDR3 is TGTGCCACCAGCAGAGATTACTGTAGCACAGATACGCAGTATTTT. This translates into CATSRDYCSTDTQYF.

The chain combines TRBV4-2 with TRBJ1-3; D perhaps matches TRBD1 (6 bases). Germline CDR1 LGHNA, CDR2 YNFKEQ. This CDR3 contains 20 residues. V was pared by 1 base and J by 0 bases, with 22 bases between. The CDR3 spells CASSQVTGGRARDSGNTIYF. The CDR3 nucleotides are TGTGCCAGCAGCCAAGTCACGGGGGGCAGGGCACGGGACTCTGGAAACACCATATATTTT.